Below are 24 T cell receptor beta chains sequenced from a single sample in a study of blood T cells in healthy people across ages. Using a J-beta primer mix together with a sample-barcoded 5' primer, a second PCR was run for roughly 6 to 11 cycles. Via MiXCR, TCRdb re-called the 5' RACE reads, giving one row per CDR3 protein. In the table there are roughly 1 million distinct CDR3 sequences, 20% to 25% of which are singletons. These data were also filed under a second study, of T cells of mothers and their children.

Specimen: blood. The source is a girl between 2 and 10 years old in good health.

This rearrangement joins TRBV27 to TRBJ1-5; 8 bases are a match to TRBD1. The CDR3 sequence is 15 residues long. Germline V gene lookup returns CDR1 MNHEY and CDR2 SMNVEV (reference sequence). Losses at the gene ends were 8 bases for V and 0 bases for J; bases not matched to a gene: 6. CDR3 protein: CASPPGGLSNQPQHF. The CDR3 DNA reads as TGTGCCAGCCCTCCAGGGGGCCTTAGCAATCAGCCCCAGCATTTT.

V and J are TRBV7-9 and TRBJ2-3, with 10 positions matching TRBD2. V shed 11 bases and J 0 bases; nucleotides not matched to a gene: 8. From germline, CDR1 is SEHNR and CDR2 FQNEAQ (reference sequence). The CDR3 runs to 15 residues. CDR3 protein: CAGLGLAESTDTQYF. CDR3 in DNA: TGTGCCGGCCTCGGACTAGCGGAAAGCACAGATACGCAGTATTTT.

The genes are TRBV20-1 and TRBJ2-1, with no clear D. Trimming pared 0 bases from V and 7 bases from J, leaving 16 bases between. This CDR3 contains 15 residues. Germline CDR1 reads DFQATT; CDR2 reads SNEGSKA (reference sequence). CDR3 in DNA: TGCAGTGCTAGAGATCATAGGGCCGATGGGAATGAGCAGTTCTTC. It encodes CSARDHRADGNEQFF.

The chain joins TRBV29-1 to TRBJ2-1, with TRBD1 matching over 10 bases. The better agreement between TRBJ2-7 and the DNA end casts doubt on the J call. Germline-derived CDR1 and CDR2 are SQVTM and ANQGSEA. This CDR3 comprises 14 residues. In DNA form, the CDR3 reads TGCAGCGTTTCGACGGGACAGGGGACCTACGAGCAGTACTTC. Amino acid sequence: CSVSTGQGTYEQYF.

This clonotype was seen a handful of times. The chain recombines TRBV24-1 with TRBJ2-5; the D gene could be TRBD1 or TRBD2 (5 bases each). Matching the DNA end better, TRBJ2-1 makes the J call doubtful. The germline V gene has CDR1 KGHDR and CDR2 SFDVKD. This CDR3 contains 15 residues. The CDR3: CATSDLGDGYNEQFF. The CDR3 region has the DNA TGTGCCACCAGTGATTTAGGGGACGGCTACAATGAGCAGTTCTTC.

Only a few counts were recorded for this clonotype. This sequence joins TRBV29-1 and TRBJ1-2; D is ambiguous. Germline lookup yields CDR1 SQVTM and CDR2 ANQGSEA. Trimming removed 2 bases at V and 0 bases at J, with 13 bases between. The CDR3 length is 15 residues. As DNA, the CDR3 is TGCAGCGTTGAACCCGACGGGGTAGCTAACTATGGCTACACCTTC. This gives the protein CSVEPDGVANYGYTF.

V is TRBV7-2 and J is TRBJ1-6; no clear D gene. Germline loops: CDR1 SGHTA, CDR2 FQGNSA. The CDR3 totals 16 residues. V lost 5 bases and J lost 7, with 18 bases in between. The CDR3 sequence: CASSPSSAGLNSPLHF. The CDR3 nucleotides read TGTGCCAGCAGCCCATCCTCCGCGGGGTTGAATTCACCCCTCCACTTT.

This clonotype was counted between two and nine times. The chain links TRBV7-9 to TRBJ1-3, with 7 positions matching TRBD1. Trimming took 4 bases from V and 6 from J; bases not matched to a gene: 15. CDR1 and CDR2 from the germline V gene are SEHNR and FQNEAQ (reference sequence). The CDR3 runs 17 residues. This CDR3 reads CASSSNRPTGKANTIYF. In DNA form, the CDR3 reads TGTGCCAGCAGCTCCAACAGACCGACAGGGAAAGCAAACACCATATATTTT.

The chain combines TRBV5-1 with TRBJ2-7; 11 bases map to TRBD1. Germline V gene sequence: CDR1 SGHRS, CDR2 YFSETQ. This CDR3 comprises 14 residues. V lost 5 bases and J lost 7; bases outside the gene matches: 8. The CDR3 sequence is CASSDRTGGYEQYF. The CDR3, as DNA: TGCGCCAGCAGTGATAGGACAGGGGGCTATGAGCAGTACTTC.

This clonotype was counted only a few times. The V call is TRBV15, the J call TRBJ2-5; perhaps TRBD2 as D (5 bases). TRBJ2-7 explains the end of the DNA better; the J call may be wrong. The germline gives CDR1 LNHNV, CDR2 YYDKDF (reference sequence). The CDR3 is 13 residues long. Here the CDR3 reads CATSRGVNYEQYF. The CDR3, as DNA: TGTGCCACCAGCAGGGGAGTTAACTACGAGCAGTACTTC.

The J gene is TRBJ1-4, the V gene TRBV15; the D gene is possibly TRBD1 (6 bases). The CDR3 runs 16 residues. V lost 5 bases to trimming and J lost 4 bases, with 17 bases between them. Looked up from germline, CDR1 is LNHNV and CDR2 is YYDKDF (reference sequence). CDR3 DNA sequence: TGTGCCACCAGCGAGACAGGCCGGCTCCGTAATGAAAAACTGTTTTTT. It codes for CATSETGRLRNEKLFF.

This clonotype was recorded a few times. The gene calls are TRBV4-3 and TRBJ2-7, with TRBD2 identical over 8 bases. The CDR3 has 15 amino acids. Trimming at V came to 2 bases and at J to 2 bases, leaving 5 bases not matched to a gene. CDR1 LGHNA and CDR2 YSLEER come from the germline V gene. CDR3 nucleotide sequence: TGCGCCAGCAGCCAATGGACTAGCCGGGCCTACGAGCAGTACTTC. The encoded protein is CASSQWTSRAYEQYF.

V and J are TRBV13 and TRBJ2-1; D gene uncertain. The CDR3 is 13 amino acids. Per germline, CDR1 PRHDT and CDR2 FYEKMQ (reference sequence). Deletions cut 5 bases from V and 10 bases from J, with 15 bases between. CDR3 DNA: TGTGCCAGCAGCCGCTCGGGCCTGCGGGAGCAGTTCTTC. This gives the protein CASSRSGLREQFF.

The CDR3 is CSAREWSQQGQPQHF. Here the CDR3 DNA reads TGCAGTGCTAGAGAATGGAGTCAGCAAGGTCAGCCCCAGCATTTT. This chain joins TRBV20-1 and TRBJ1-5; D call uncertain. The length of the CDR3 is 15 residues. Trimming removed 0 bases at V and 6 bases at J, with 15 bases between. Germline values: CDR1 DFQATT, CDR2 SNEGSKA (reference sequence).

V usage is TRBV7-8 and J usage is TRBJ1-5; D is unclear. Germline values: CDR1 SGHVS, CDR2 FQNEAQ. The V end lost 0 bases, the J end lost 4 bases, and 7 bases lay between the germline ends. The CDR3 consists of 14 residues. In nucleotides, the CDR3 is TGTGCCAGCAGCTTAGCGCGACGTAATCAGCCCCAGCATTTT. Translating gives CASSLARRNQPQHF.

The CDR3 region is CSQRETQYF. The CDR3 region has the DNA TGCAGTCAGCGGGAGACCCAGTACTTC. The chain is built from TRBV20-1 and TRBJ2-5; the D gene is possibly TRBD2 (5 bases). CDR1 is DFQATT, CDR2 SNEGSKA, per germline (reference sequence). V was pared by 8 bases and J by 5 bases, with 6 bases between. This CDR3 is built from 9 residues.

The chain has TRBV28 and TRBJ2-1; unclear D gene. The CDR3 is 15 amino acids. Trimming pared 6 bases from V and 8 bases from J, leaving 20 bases between. The V gene's germline CDR1 is MDHEN and CDR2 SYDVKM. CDR3 sequence reads: CASSRRSIELDEQFF. The CDR3 nucleotides are TGTGCCAGCAGCCGACGTAGCATCGAGTTAGATGAGCAGTTCTTC.

In its sample, this clonotype was seen a few times. The chain employs TRBV29-1 and TRBJ2-7, with D hard to call. The CDR3 totals 11 residues. V lost 6 bases and J 0 bases, leaving 6 bases between the germline ends. Germline CDR1 reads SQVTM; CDR2 reads ANQGSEA. CDR3 sequence: CSVLVSYEQYF. CDR3 DNA sequence: TGCAGCGTGCTCGTCTCCTACGAGCAGTACTTC.

This clonotype was picked up a small number of times. V gene TRBV7-2 combines with J gene TRBJ2-3, with 9 nucleotides matching TRBD2. CDR3 length: 18 residues. Trimming at V came to 2 bases and at J to 7 bases, leaving 16 bases not matched to a gene. CDR1 and CDR2 from the germline V gene are SGHTA and FQGNSA. For the CDR3, the DNA is TGTGCCAGCAGCTTAACCCCTCATTCGTCTAGCGGGGCCCATACGCAGTATTTT. It translates to CASSLTPHSSSGAHTQYF. The entire variable domain, with the rest obtained from reference TRBV7-2 and TRBJ2-3, is as follows: GAGVSQSPSNKVTEKGKDVELRCDPISGHTALYWYRQSLGQGLEFLIYFQGNSAPDKSGLPSDRFSAERTGGSVSTLTIQRTQQEDSAVYLCASSLTPHSSSGAHTQYFGPGTRLTVL.

The V gene is TRBV5-1, the J gene TRBJ2-7; TRBD2 might be the D (7 bases). Trimming pared 3 bases from V and 0 bases from J, leaving 10 bases between. CDR3 length: 14 residues. Germline values: CDR1 SGHRS, CDR2 YFSETQ. The CDR3 bases are TGCGCCAGCAGCTGGGGGGGCGCCTCCTACGAGCAGTACTTC. As protein: CASSWGGASYEQYF.

V and J are TRBV9 and TRBJ2-5; TRBD1 might be the D (5 bases). Trimming took 0 bases from V and 5 from J, leaving 11 bases between them. The CDR3 consists of 14 residues. Germline V gene data show CDR1 as SGDLS and CDR2 as YYNGEE. The chain's CDR3 is CASSVGGGYETQYF. In nucleotides, the CDR3 is TGTGCCAGCAGCGTAGGGGGCGGATACGAGACCCAGTACTTC.

This clonotype occurred a few times. The V and J genes are TRBV29-1 and TRBJ2-5; 8 bases line up with TRBD1. The V segment lost 8 bases and the J segment 1 base; nucleotides outside the gene matches: 3. The CDR3 runs 12 residues. CDR1 is SQVTM and CDR2 is ANQGSEA in the germline V gene. The CDR3 protein is CSIDRGQETQYF. CDR3 sequence (DNA): TGCAGCATAGACAGGGGCCAAGAGACCCAGTACTTC.

In this sample, this clonotype turned up a few times. This chain connects TRBV18 to TRBJ1-1; D gene uncertain. V lost 8 bases to trimming and J lost 2 bases, with 21 bases between them. CDR1 and CDR2 (germline): KGHSH, LQKENI. CDR3 length: 16 residues. CDR3 coding DNA: TGTGCCAGCCTTCAACGACCCTCTAGAGTAAACACTGAAGCTTTCTTT. Translated: CASLQRPSRVNTEAFF.

This chain uses TRBV29-1 with TRBJ1-4, with 12 bases aligning to TRBD1. Germline values: CDR1 SQVTM, CDR2 ANQGSEA. Trimming cost V 7 bases and J 8 bases; bases outside gene matches: 5. The CDR3 runs 13 residues. CDR3 in DNA: TGCAGCGCTGCGGGACAGGGGGCGGAAAAACTGTTTTTT. This sequence encodes CSAAGQGAEKLFF.